Reported below is one TCR beta chain. Its antigen is as yet unknown. This specimen belongs to a study of tumor-infiltrating lymphocytes in primary liver carcinoma. Study information: Resection treated the patients' primary liver carcinoma. Staging placed the tumors at T1-T3 N0M0, and they measured about 4 to 11 cm across. Broader study findings: Tumor-adjacent and tumor-blood pairs shared less of their repertoires than tumor region pairs shared.

Blood RNA was derived from unsorted whole blood, and germline DNA was extracted too. A primer in the constant region served to generate TCR beta cDNA from about 480 ng of total RNA. ARM-PCR was slightly modified, and three nested multiplex PCR rounds with it gave rise to the TCR beta libraries. Use of TRBV1-TRBV30 forward primers with a C-beta reverse primer characterized the first two PCR rounds, which lasted about 9 cycles each. From the multiplex PCR reads, TCRdb called clonotypes with MiXCR, one entry per CDR3 protein. The sample has approximately 340,000 distinct CDR3 sequences; less than 75% are singletons. V shed 4 bases and J 7 bases; nucleotides not matched to a gene: 7. CDR1 and CDR2 from the germline V gene are KGHDR and SFDVKD. The CDR3 spans 14 residues.

The receptor's source is a man aged 35 to 55 with primary liver carcinoma and hepatitis B virus infection. What was sequenced was peripheral blood. The genes are TRBV24-1 and TRBJ2-7; 9 nucleotides agree with TRBD1. The CDR3 protein is CATSEPGQGGEQYF. The CDR3 nucleotides read TGTGCCACCAGTGAACCGGGACAGGGTGGGGAGCAGTACTTC.